This TCR beta chain was profiled in a study of Graves' ophthalmopathy and Graves' hyperthyroidism. The CDR3 runs to 16 residues. V trimming: 3 bases; J trimming: 2 bases; junction bases outside the gene matches: 11. Germline values: CDR1 DFQATT, CDR2 SNEGSKA (reference sequence). Investigators amplified TCR beta CDR3 regions from RNA transcripts. HTBI primers served in a first-round RT-PCR, which a second-round multiplex PCR followed. TCRdb reanalysed the multiplex PCR reads using MiXCR and keeps one entry per CDR3 protein. The repertoire includes around 400,000 distinct CDR3 sequences, roughly 21% of them detected once, and under 3% sits in the top ten.

V usage is TRBV20-1 and J usage is TRBJ1-2; 8 bases map to TRBD1. Sequencing was performed on peripheral blood. The clonotype was recovered from a woman aged 18-29 years with stable Graves' hyperthyroidism. This chain's CDR3 is CSARIPRTGINYGYTF. DNA of the CDR3: TGCAGTGCTAGGATCCCCCGGACAGGGATCAACTATGGCTACACCTTC.